This TCR beta chain was sequenced during a study of cytomegalovirus exposure and HLA in healthy donors. V lost 4 bases, J lost 7 bases, and 13 bases stayed unmatched. This CDR3 comprises 16 residues. CDR1 SGHDT and CDR2 YYEEEE come from the germline V gene. Primers included in the PCR were 60 Vbeta and 13 Jbeta primers. Method: immunoSEQ multiplex PCR; TCRdb's copy keeps in-frame clones and lacks some. The sample shows under 200,000 clones, around 84% of them seen only once. Study observations and caveats: Some V segments (TRBV6-2 and TRBV6-3 among them) were excluded as indistinguishable.

For this clone: The antigen is unknown.

The sequencing sample was made of PBMCs. The gene calls are TRBV5-6 and TRBJ2-2, with 7 bases identical to TRBD2. This receptor was taken from a woman under 30 in good health and CMV-seronegative. CDR3 sequence: CASSIWTRTLHGELFF. The CDR3 DNA reads as TGTGCCAGCAGCATTTGGACTAGGACTCTTCACGGGGAGCTGTTTTTT.